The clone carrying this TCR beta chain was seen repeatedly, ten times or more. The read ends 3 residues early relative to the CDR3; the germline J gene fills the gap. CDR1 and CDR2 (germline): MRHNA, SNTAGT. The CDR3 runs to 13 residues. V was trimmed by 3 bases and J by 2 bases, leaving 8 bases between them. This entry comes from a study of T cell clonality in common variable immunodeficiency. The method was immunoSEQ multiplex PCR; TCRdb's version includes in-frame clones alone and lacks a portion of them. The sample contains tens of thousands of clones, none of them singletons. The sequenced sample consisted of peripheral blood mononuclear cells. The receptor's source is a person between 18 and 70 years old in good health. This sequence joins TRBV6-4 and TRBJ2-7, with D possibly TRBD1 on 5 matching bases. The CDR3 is CASSEKDTYEQYF. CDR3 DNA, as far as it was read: TGTGCCAGCAGTGAAAAGGACACCTACGAG.